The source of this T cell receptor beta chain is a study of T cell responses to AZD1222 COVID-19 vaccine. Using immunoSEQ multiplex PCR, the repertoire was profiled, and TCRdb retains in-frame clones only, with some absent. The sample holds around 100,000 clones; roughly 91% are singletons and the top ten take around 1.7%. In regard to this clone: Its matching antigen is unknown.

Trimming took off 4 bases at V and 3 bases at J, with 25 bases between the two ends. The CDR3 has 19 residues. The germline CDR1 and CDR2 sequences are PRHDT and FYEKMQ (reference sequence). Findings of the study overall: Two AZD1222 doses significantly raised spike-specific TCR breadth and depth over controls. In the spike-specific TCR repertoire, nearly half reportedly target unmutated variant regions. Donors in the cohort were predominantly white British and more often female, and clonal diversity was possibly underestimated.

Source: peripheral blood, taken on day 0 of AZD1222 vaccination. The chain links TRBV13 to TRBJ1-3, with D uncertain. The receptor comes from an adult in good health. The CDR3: CASSSGPSLTSPIGNTIYF. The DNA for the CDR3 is TGTGCCAGCAGCTCAGGACCGTCTCTTACCAGTCCCATTGGAAACACCATATATTTT.